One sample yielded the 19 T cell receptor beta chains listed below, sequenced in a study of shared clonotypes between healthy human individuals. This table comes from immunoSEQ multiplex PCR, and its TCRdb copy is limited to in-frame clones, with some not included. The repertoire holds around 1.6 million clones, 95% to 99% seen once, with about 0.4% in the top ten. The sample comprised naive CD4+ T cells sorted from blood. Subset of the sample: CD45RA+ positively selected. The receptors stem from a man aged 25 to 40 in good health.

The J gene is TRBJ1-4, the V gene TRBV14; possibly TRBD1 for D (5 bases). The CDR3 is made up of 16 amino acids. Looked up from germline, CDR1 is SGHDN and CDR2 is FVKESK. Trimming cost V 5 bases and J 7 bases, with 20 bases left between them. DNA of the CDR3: TGTGCCAGCAGCGGGGCCGCTTATGACACTGGTGAAAAACTGTTTTTT. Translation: CASSGAAYDTGEKLFF.

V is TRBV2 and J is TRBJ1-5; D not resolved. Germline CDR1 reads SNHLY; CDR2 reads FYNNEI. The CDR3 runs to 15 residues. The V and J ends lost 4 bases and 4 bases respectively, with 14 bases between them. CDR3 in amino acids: CASSVASSDNQPQHF. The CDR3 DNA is TGTGCCAGCAGTGTAGCGTCCAGCGATAATCAGCCCCAGCATTTT.

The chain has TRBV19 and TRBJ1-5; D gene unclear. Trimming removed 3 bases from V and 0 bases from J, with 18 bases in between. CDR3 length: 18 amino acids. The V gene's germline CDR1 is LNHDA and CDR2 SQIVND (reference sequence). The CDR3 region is CASSILGVAGYSNQPQHF. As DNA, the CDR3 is TGTGCCAGTAGTATTTTGGGAGTAGCGGGGTATAGCAATCAGCCCCAGCATTTT.

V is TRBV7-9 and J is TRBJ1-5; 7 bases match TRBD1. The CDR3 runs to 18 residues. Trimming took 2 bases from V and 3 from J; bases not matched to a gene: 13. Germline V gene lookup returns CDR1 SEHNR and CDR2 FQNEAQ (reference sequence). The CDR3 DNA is TGTGCCAGCAGCTTATATTTAGGGGGACAGTCGGTCAATCAGCCCCAGCATTTT. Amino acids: CASSLYLGGQSVNQPQHF.

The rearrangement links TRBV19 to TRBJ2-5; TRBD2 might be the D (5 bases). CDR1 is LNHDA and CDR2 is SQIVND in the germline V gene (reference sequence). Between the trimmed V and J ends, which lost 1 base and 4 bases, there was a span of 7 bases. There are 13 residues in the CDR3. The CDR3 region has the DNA TGTGCCAGTAGTATAGTTGAGGGAGAGACCCAGTACTTC. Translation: CASSIVEGETQYF.

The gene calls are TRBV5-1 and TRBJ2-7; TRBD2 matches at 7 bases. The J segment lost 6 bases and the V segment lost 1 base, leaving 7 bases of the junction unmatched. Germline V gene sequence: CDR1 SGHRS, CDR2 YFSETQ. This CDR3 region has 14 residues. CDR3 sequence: CASSLTAGYGEQYF. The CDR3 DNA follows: TGCGCCAGCAGCTTGACAGCGGGATATGGCGAGCAGTACTTC.

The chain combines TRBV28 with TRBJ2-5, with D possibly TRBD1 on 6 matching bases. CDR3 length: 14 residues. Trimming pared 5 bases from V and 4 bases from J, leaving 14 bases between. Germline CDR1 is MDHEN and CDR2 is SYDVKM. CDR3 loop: CASSPQGRGETQYF. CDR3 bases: TGTGCCAGCAGTCCCCAGGGGAGAGGAGAGACCCAGTACTTC.

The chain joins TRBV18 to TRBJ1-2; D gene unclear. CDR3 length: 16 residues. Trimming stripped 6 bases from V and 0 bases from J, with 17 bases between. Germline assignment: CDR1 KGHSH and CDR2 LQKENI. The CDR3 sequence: CASSRPGQPSNYGYTF. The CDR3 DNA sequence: TGTGCCAGCTCTCGGCCTGGGCAGCCATCTAACTATGGCTACACCTTC.

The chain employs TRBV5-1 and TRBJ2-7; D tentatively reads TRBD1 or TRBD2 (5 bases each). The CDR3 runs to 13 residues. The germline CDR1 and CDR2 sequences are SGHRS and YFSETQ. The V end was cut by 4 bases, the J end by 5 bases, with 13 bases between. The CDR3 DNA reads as TGCGCCAGCAGCCGGGGCCGCCACCACGAGCAGTACTTC. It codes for CASSRGRHHEQYF.

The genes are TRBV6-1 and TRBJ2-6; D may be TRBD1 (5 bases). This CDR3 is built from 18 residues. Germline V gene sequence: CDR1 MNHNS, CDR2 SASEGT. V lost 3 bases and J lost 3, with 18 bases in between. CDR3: CASSDPRVSGVGANVLTF. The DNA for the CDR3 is TGTGCCAGCAGTGACCCCAGGGTGTCGGGCGTTGGGGCCAACGTCCTGACTTTC.

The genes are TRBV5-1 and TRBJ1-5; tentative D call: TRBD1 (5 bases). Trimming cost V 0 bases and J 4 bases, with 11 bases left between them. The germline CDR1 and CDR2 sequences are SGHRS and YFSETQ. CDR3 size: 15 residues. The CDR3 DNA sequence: TGCGCCAGCAGCTTGGACCAGGGTAAGAATCAGCCCCAGCATTTT. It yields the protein CASSLDQGKNQPQHF.

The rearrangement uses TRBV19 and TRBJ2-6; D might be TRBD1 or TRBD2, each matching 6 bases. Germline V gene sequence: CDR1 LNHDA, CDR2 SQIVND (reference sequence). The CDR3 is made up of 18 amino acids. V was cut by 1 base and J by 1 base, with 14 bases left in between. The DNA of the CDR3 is TGTGCCAGTAGTATAGTTGGGGGGCTCCCTTCTGGGGCCAACGTCCTGACTTTC. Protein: CASSIVGGLPSGANVLTF.

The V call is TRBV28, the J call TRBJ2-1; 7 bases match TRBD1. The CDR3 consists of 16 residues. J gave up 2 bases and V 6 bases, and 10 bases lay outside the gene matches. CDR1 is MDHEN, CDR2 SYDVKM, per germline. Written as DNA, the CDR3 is TGTGCCAGCAGAAGCTTTCACAGGGGACCCTACAATGAGCAGTTCTTC. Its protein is CASRSFHRGPYNEQFF.

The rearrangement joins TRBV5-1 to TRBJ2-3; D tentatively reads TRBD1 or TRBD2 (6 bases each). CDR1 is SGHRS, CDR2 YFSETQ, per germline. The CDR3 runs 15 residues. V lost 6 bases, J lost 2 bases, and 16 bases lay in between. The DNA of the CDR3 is TGCGCCAGCACCCCGGGGGCGGGCTACACAGATACGCAGTATTTT. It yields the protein CASTPGAGYTDTQYF.

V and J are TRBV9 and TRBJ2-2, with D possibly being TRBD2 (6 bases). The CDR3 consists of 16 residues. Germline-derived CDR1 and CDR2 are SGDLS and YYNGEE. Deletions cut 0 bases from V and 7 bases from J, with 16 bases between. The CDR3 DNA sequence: TGTGCCAGCAGCGTAGTAGCGGAGATGGGAGTCGGGGAGCTGTTTTTT. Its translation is CASSVVAEMGVGELFF.

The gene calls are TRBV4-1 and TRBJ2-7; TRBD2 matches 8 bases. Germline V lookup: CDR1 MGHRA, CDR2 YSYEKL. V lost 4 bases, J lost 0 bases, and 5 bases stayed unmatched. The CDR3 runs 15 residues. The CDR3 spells CASSPQLAGSYEQYF. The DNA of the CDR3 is TGCGCCAGCAGCCCCCAGCTAGCGGGCTCCTACGAGCAGTACTTC.

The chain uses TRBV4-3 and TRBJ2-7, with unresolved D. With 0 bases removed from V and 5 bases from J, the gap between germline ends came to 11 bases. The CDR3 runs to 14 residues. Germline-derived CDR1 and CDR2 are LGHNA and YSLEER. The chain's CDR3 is CASSQDWGTDEQYF. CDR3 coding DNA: TGCGCCAGCAGCCAAGATTGGGGAACCGACGAGCAGTACTTC.

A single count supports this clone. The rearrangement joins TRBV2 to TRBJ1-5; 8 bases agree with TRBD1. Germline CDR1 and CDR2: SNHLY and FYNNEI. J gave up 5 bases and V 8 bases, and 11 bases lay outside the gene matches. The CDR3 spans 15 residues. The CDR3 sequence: CASGLDRGDHQPQHF. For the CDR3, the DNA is TGTGCCAGCGGACTCGACAGGGGTGATCATCAGCCCCAGCATTTT. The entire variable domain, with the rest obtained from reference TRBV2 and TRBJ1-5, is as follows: EPEVTQTPSHQVTQMGQEVILRCVPISNHLYFYWYRQILGQKVEFLVSFYNNEISEKSEIFDDQFSVERPDGSNFTLKIRSTKLEDSAMYFCASGLDRGDHQPQHFGDGTRLSIL.

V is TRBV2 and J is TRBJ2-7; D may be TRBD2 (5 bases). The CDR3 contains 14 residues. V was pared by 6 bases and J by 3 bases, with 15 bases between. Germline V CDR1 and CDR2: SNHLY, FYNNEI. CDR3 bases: TGTGCCAGCAGGGAAACCGGGAACCTCTACGAGCAGTACTTC. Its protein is CASRETGNLYEQYF.